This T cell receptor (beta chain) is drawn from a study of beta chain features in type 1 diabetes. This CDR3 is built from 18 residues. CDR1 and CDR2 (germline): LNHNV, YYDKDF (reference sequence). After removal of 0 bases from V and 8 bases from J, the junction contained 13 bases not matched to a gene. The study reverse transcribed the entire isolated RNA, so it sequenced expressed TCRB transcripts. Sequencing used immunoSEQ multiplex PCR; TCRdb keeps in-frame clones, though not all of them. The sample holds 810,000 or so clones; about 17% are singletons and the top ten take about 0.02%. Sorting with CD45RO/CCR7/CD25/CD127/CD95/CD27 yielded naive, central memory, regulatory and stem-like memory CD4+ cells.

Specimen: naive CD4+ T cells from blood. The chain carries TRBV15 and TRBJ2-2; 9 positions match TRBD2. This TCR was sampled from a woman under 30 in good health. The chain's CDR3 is CATSRDATSGTSRGELFF. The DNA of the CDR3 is TGTGCCACCAGCAGAGATGCGACTAGCGGCACCTCGAGGGGGGAGCTGTTTTTT.